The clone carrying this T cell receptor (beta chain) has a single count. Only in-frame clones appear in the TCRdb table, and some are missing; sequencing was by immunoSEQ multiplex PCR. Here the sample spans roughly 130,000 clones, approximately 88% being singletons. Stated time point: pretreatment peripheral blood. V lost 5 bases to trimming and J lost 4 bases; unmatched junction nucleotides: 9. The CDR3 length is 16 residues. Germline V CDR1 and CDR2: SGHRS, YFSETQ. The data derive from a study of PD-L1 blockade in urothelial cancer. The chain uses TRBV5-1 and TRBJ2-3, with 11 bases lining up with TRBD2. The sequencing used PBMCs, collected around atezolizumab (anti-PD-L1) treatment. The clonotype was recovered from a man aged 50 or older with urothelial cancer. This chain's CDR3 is CASSQTSGSLADTQYF. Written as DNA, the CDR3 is TGCGCCAGCAGTCAAACTAGCGGGAGTTTAGCAGATACGCAGTATTTT.